The rows below give T cell receptor beta chains drawn from one sample of a study of cytomegalovirus exposure and HLA in healthy donors. The repertoire was sequenced with immunoSEQ multiplex PCR; TCRdb's copy has only in-frame clones and lacks some. Altogether some 100,000 clones are present, under 80% being singletons, with the ten largest covering 4.5% to 5%. The specimen was PBMCs. The receptors shown here come from a woman under 30 in good health and CMV-seropositive. Each CDR3 is given with its conserved first and last residue. D genes are given only for firm matches. Clone size appears in some rows only: once, few, many, or a class for an expanded clone.

NA,14,TRBJ1-4,TRBD1,TRBV19,CASTRTGNYEKLFF,TGTGCCAGTACCCGGACAGGGAATTACGAAAAACTGTTTTTT
NA,16,TRBJ2-5,TRBD2,TRBV7-2,CASSLAGLAGVETQYF,TGTGCCAGCAGCTTAGCGGGACTAGCGGGAGTCGAGACCCAGTACTTC
NA,15,TRBJ1-1,NA,TRBV11-2,CASSLGVTGSAGAFF,TGTGCCAGCAGCTTAGGGGTAACAGGTTCCGCGGGGGCTTTCTTT
NA,13,TRBJ2-1,NA,TRBV29-1,CSLGENSGDEQFF,TGCAGCCTCGGGGAGAATAGCGGCGATGAGCAGTTCTTC
NA,14,TRBJ1-5,TRBD1,TRBV7-9,CASSLGTGTQPQHF,TGTGCCAGCAGCCTAGGGACAGGTACCCAGCCCCAGCATTTT
NA,13,TRBJ2-5,NA,TRBV29-1,CSVWAQGLETQYF,TGCAGCGTCTGGGCGCAGGGGTTAGAGACCCAGTACTTC
NA,14,TRBJ2-3,NA,TRBV19,CASSGVAVADTQYF,TGTGCCAGTTCGGGGGTAGCGGTAGCGGATACGCAGTATTTT
NA,13,TRBJ1-2,NA,TRBV28,CASSTRAGRGYTF,TGTGCCAGCAGCACAAGGGCAGGGCGAGGCTACACCTTC
NA,14,TRBJ2-1,TRBD2,TRBV7-2,CASSLQTSSGEQFF,TGTGCCAGCAGCTTACAGACTAGCTCGGGTGAGCAGTTCTTC
NA,16,TRBJ1-1,NA,TRBV7-3,CASSAQVQGKITEAFF,TGTGCCAGCAGCGCCCAAGTACAGGGAAAAATCACTGAAGCTTTCTTT
NA,17,TRBJ2-7,TRBD2,TRBV5-8,CARTRTSGNRGSYEQYF,TGTGCCAGGACCCGGACTAGCGGAAATAGAGGATCGTACGAGCAGTACTTC
NA,14,TRBJ1-1,NA,TRBV18,CASSAGVKDTEAFF,TGTGCCAGCTCAGCAGGGGTAAAGGACACTGAAGCTTTCTTT
NA,15,TRBJ1-5,TRBD1,TRBV19,CANPGQGDSNQPQHF,TGTGCCAATCCGGGACAGGGCGACAGCAATCAGCCCCAGCATTTT
few,13,TRBJ2-7,NA,TRBV5-1,CASSPLSLSEQYF,TGCGCCAGCAGCCCGCTAAGTTTGAGCGAGCAGTACTTC
NA,12,TRBJ2-7,NA,TRBV27,CASSLGGTEQYF,TGTGCCAGCAGTTTAGGAGGAACCGAGCAGTACTTC
NA,13,TRBJ2-5,TRBD1,TRBV30,CAWSWTGKETQYF,TGTGCCTGGTCTTGGACAGGGAAAGAGACCCAGTACTTC
many,14,TRBJ2-1,TRBD1,TRBV28,CATNTGVEYNEQFF,TGTGCCACCAATACAGGGGTCGAATACAATGAGCAGTTCTTC
NA,15,TRBJ2-1,NA,TRBV7-2,CASSLRVGGVNEQFF,TGTGCCAGCAGCTTAAGAGTAGGGGGGGTCAATGAGCAGTTCTTC
NA,14,TRBJ1-1,TRBD1,TRBV6-5,CASRPGQTNTEAFF,TGTGCCAGCCGACCGGGACAGACGAACACTGAAGCTTTCTTT
NA,13,TRBJ2-5,NA,TRBV27,CASTLTGSETQYF,TGTGCCAGCACCCTAACGGGTTCGGAGACCCAGTACTTC
NA,14,TRBJ1-2,TRBD1,TRBV5-8,CASSSGDRNYGYTF,TGTGCCAGCAGCTCAGGGGACAGAAACTATGGCTACACCTTC
NA,15,TRBJ1-1,NA,TRBV6-5,CASSYSMSENTEAFF,TGTGCCAGCAGTTACTCGATGTCAGAGAACACTGAAGCTTTCTTT